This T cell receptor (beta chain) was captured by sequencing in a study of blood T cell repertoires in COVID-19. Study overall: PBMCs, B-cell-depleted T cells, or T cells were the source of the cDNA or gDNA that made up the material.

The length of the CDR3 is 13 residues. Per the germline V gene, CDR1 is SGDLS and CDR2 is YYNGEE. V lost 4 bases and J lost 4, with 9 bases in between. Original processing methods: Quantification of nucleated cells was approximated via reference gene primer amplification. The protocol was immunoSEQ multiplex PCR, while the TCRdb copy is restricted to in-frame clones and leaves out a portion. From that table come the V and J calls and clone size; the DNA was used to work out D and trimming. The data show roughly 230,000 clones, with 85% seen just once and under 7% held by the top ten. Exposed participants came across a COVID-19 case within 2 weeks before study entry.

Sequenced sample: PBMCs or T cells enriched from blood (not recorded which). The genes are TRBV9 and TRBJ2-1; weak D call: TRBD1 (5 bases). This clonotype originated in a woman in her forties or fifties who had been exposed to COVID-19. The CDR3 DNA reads TGTGCCAGCAGCCTCGACAGTTACAATGAGCAGTTCTTC. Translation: CASSLDSYNEQFF.